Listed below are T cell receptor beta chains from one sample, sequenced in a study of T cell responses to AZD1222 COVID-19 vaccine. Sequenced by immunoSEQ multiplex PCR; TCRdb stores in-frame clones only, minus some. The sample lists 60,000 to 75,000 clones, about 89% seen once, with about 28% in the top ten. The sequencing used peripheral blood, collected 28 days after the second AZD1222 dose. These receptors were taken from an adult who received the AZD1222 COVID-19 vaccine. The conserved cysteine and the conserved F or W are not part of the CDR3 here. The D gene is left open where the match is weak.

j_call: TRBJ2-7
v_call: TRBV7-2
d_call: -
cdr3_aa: ASSLTAVTYEQY

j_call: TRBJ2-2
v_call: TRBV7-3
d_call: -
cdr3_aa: ASSLSGDTGELF

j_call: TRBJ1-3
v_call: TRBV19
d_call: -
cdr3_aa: ASRPAEAVSGNTIY

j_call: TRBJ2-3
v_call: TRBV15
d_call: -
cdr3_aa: ATSRENLATSTDTQY

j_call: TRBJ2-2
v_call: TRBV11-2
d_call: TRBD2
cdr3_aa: ASSLVSSGRLSNTGELF

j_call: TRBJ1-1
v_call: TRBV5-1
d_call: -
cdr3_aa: ASSFSGRRNTEAF

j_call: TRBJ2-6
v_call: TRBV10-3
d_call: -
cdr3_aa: AISESKGVAGANVLT

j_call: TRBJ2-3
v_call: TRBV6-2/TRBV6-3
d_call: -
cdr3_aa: ASSYSGRISDTQY

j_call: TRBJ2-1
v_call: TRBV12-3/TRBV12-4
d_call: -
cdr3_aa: ASSPLGDEQF

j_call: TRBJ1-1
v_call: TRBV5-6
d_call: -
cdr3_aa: ASSSYGGTLGTEAF

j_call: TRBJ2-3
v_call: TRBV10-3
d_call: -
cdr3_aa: AISGGVPETIKVDTQY

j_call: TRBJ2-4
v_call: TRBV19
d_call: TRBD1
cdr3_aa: ASSLGGAKNIQY

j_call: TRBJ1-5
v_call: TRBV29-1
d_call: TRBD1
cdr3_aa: SVAPTGHNQPQH

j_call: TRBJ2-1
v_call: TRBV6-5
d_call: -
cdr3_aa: ASRVNGDEQF

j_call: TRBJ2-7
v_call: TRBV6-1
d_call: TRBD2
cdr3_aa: ASSEGDRGLAGVQQRSSSYEQY

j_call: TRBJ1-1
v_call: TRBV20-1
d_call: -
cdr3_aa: SASSTGGREAF

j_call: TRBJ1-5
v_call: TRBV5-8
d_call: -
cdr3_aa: ASSLSYRRIDSNQPQH

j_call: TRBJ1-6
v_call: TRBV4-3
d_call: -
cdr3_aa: ASSQDRGGSYSPLH

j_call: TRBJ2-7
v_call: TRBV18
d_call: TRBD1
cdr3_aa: ASSPASQGAKLGYYEQY

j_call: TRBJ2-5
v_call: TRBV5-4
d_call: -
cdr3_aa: ASSPWISQETQY

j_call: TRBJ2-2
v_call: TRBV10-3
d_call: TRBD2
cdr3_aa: AIRTSGRGTGELF

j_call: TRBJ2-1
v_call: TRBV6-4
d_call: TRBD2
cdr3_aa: ASSHTSGSNEQF

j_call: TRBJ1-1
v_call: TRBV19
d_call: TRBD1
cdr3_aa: ASRRDRGTF

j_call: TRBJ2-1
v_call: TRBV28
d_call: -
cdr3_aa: ASSLTSNPHDEQF

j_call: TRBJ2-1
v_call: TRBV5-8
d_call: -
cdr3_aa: ASSPRIEQF

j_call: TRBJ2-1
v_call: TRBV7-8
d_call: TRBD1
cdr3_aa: ASSLSGQRVANEQF

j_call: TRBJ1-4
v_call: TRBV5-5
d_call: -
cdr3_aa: ASSPPFAANEKLF

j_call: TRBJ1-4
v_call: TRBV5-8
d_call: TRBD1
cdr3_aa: ASRLTGNEKLF

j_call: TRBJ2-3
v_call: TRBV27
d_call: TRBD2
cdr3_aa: ASSSFLSGSGPDTQY

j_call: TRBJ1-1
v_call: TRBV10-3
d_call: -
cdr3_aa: AISGSGAHTEAF

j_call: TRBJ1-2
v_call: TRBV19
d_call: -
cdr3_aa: ASSIGDGYT

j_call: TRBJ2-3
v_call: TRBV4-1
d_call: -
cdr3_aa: ASSAYLDTQY

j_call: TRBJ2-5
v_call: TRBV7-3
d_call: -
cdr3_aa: ASSLASSRGETQY

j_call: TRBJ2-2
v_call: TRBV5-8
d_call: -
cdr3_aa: ASSGRLALTSGGELF

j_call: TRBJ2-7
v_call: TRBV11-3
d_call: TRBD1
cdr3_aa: ASSLAGTGNHEQY

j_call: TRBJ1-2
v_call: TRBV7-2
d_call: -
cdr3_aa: ASSLVTDYGYT

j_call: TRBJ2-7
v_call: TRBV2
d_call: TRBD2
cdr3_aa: ASSGLAGAQGSYEQY

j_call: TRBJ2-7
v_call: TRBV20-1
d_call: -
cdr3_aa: SGQASREQY

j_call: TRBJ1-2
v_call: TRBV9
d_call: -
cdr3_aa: ASSRSDGRVWYT

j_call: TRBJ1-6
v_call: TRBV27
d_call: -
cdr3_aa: ASPDYNSPLH

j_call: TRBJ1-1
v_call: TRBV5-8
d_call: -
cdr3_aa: ASSPTRTGNTEAF

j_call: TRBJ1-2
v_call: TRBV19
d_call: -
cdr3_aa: ASSGSYGYT

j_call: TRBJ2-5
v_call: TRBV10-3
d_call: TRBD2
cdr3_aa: AISESTRGGETQY

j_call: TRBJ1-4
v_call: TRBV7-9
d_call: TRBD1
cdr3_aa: ASSWGQGGEKLF

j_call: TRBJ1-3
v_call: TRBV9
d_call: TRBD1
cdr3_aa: ASSVGGQVSSGNTIY

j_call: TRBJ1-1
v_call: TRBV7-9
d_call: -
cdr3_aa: ASSLEVRGNTEAF

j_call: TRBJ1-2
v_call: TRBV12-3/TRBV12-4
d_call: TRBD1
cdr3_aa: ASSLQGVYGYT

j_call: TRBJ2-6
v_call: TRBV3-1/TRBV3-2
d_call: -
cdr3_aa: ASSPLGVANVLT

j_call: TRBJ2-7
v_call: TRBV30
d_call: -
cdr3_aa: AWGGFSHEQY

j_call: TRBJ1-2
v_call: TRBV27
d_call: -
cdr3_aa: ASSPSGQLYGYT

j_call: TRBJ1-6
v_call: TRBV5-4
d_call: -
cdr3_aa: ASSPTGQVSPLH

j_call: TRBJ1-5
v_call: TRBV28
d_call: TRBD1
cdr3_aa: ASSLFTGQLPGNQPQH

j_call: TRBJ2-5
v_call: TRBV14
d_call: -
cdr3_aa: ASSQALVVGETQY